This T cell receptor beta chain was captured in a study of cytomegalovirus exposure and HLA in healthy donors. Amplification used 60 Vbeta primers and 13 Jbeta primers. The method was immunoSEQ multiplex PCR; TCRdb's version includes in-frame clones alone and lacks a portion of them. There are about 150,000 clones in the sample; approximately 84% occur only once, and 4.8% lies in the top ten. This clonotype was sampled from a girl aged 10 to 17 in good health and CMV-seropositive. Input material: PBMCs.

CDR3 region: CASRDRGRTEAFF. The CDR3 DNA follows: TGTGCCAGCAGGGACAGGGGGCGTACTGAAGCTTTCTTT. The chain recombines TRBV27 with TRBJ1-1; 11 nucleotides agree with TRBD1. With 6 bases clipped from V and 5 bases from J, the junction kept 2 bases outside the gene matches. This CDR3 has 13 amino acids. Germline V gives CDR1 MNHEY, CDR2 SMNVEV (reference sequence).